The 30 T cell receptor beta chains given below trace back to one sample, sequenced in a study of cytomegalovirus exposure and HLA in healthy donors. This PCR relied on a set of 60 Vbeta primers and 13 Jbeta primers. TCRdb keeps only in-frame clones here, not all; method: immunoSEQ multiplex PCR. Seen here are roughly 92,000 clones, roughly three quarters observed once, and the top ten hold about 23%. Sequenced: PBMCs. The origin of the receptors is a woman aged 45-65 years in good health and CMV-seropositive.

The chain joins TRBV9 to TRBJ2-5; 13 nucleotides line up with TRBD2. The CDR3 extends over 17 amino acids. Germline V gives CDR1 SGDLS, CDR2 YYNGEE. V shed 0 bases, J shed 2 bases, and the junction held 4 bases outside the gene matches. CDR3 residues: CASSVGGGLAGQETQYF. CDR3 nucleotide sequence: TGTGCCAGCAGCGTAGGGGGGGGACTAGCGGGACAAGAGACCCAGTACTTC.

The CDR3 is CASSSGTGPTEAFF. Written as DNA, the CDR3 is TGTGCCAGTAGTTCCGGGACAGGGCCCACTGAAGCTTTCTTT. The rearrangement links TRBV19 to TRBJ1-1, with TRBD1 matching over 9 bases. The V gene end was trimmed by 5 bases and the J gene end by 4 bases; junction bases not matched to a gene: 5. From germline, CDR1 is LNHDA and CDR2 SQIVND (reference sequence). CDR3 length: 14 residues.

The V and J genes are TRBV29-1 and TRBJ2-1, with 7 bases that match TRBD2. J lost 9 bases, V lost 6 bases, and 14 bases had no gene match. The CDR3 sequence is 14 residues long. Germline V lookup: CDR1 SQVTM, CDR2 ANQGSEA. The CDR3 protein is CSVGSSGMRSEQFF. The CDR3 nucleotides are TGCAGCGTGGGCTCAAGCGGGATGCGGAGTGAGCAGTTCTTC.

For the CDR3, the DNA is TGCAGCGTTGAAGGGGTGGGGACAGGGCCGTACCAAGAGACCCAGTACTTC. Its translation: CSVEGVGTGPYQETQYF. The rearrangement links TRBV29-1 to TRBJ2-5; 9 positions agree with TRBD1. The germline V gene encodes CDR1 SQVTM and CDR2 ANQGSEA. The CDR3 is 17 amino acids. The V and J ends lost 1 base and 0 bases, in that order; junction bases with no gene match: 9. Filled out from reference TRBV29-1 and TRBJ2-5, the complete variable domain reads SAVISQKPSRDICQRGTSLTIQCQVDSQVTMMFWYRQQPGQSLTLIATANQGSEATYESGFVIDKFPISRPNLTFSTLTVSNMSPEDSSIYLCSVEGVGTGPYQETQYFGPGTRLLVL.

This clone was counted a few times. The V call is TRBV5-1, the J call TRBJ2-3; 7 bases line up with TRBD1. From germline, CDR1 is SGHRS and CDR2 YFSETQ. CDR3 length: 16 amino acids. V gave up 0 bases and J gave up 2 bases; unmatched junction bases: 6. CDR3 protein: CASSLALGTATDTQYF. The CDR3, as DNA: TGCGCCAGCAGCTTGGCCCTTGGGACAGCCACAGATACGCAGTATTTT.

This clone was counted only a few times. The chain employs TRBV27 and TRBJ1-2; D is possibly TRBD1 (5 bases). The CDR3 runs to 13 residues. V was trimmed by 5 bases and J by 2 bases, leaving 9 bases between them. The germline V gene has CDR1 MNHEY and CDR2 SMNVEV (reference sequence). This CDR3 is CASSPRGNYGYTF. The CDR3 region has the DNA TGTGCCAGCAGTCCACGGGGGAACTATGGCTACACCTTC.

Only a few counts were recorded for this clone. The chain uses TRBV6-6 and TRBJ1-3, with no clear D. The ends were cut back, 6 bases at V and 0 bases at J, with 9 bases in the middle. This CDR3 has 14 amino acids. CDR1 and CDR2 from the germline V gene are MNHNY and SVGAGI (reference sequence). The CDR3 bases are TGTGCCAGCAGACTCGGGGTCTCTGGAAACACCATATATTTT. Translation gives CASRLGVSGNTIYF.

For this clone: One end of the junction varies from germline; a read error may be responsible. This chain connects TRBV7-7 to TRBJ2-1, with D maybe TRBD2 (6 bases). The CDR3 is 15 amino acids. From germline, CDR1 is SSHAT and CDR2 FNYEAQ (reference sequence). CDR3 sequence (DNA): TGTGCTAGCAGCTTAGCGGCAACAGCTGTAAATGAGCAGTTCTTC. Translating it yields CASSLAATAVNEQFF.

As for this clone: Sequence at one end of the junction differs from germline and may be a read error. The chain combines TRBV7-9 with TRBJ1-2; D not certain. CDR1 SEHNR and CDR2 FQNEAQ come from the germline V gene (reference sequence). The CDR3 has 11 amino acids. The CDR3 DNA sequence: TGTTCCAGCAGCTCCCCGATAGACTACACCTTC. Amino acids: CSSSSPIDYTF.

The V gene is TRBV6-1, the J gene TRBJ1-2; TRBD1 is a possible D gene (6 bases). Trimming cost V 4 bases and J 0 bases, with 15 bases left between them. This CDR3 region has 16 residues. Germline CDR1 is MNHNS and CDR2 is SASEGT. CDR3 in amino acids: CASSGLQGRANYGYTF. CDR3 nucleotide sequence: TGTGCCAGCAGTGGATTACAGGGTAGGGCTAACTATGGCTACACCTTC.

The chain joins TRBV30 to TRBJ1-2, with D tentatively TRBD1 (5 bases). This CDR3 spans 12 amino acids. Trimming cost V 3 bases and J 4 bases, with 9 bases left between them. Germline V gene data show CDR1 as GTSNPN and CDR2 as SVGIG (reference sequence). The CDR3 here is CAWSQGGYGYTF. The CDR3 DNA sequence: TGTGCCTGGAGCCAGGGAGGCTATGGCTACACCTTC.

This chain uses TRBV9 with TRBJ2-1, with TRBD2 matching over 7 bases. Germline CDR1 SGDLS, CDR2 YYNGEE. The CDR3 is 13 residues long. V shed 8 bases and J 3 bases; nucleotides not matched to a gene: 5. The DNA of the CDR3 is TGTGCCAGTGGGAGGGCGATCTACAATGAGCAGTTCTTC. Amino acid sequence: CASGRAIYNEQFF.

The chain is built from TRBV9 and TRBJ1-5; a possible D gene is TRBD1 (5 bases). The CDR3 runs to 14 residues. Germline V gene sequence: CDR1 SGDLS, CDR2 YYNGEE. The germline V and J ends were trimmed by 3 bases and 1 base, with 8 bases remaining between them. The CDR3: CASSEGPSNQPQHF. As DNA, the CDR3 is TGTGCCAGCAGCGAGGGGCCGAGCAATCAGCCCCAGCATTTT.

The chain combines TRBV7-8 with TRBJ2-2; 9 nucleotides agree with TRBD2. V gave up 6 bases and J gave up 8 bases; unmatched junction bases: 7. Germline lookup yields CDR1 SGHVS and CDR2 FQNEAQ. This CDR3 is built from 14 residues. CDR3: CASRALAGSGELFF. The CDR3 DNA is TGTGCCAGCAGGGCACTAGCGGGCTCTGGGGAGCTGTTTTTT.

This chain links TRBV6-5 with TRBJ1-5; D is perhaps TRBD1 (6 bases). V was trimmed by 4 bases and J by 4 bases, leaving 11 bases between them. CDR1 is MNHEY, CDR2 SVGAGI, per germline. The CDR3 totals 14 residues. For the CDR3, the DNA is TGTGCCAGCAGTTTACAGGGTGGAAATCAGCCCCAGCATTTT. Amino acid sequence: CASSLQGGNQPQHF.

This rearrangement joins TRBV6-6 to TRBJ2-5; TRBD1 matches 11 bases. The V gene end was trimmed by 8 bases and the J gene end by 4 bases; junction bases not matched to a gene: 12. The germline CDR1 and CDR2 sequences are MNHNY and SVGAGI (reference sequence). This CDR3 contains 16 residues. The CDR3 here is CASRITGTGGRETQYF. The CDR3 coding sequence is TGTGCCAGCCGAATCACGGGGACAGGGGGGAGAGAGACCCAGTACTTC.

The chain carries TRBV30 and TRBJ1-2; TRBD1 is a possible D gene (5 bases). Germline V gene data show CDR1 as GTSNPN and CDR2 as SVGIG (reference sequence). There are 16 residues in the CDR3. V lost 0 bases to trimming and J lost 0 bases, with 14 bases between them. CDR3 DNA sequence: TGTGCCTGGAGTGTTCCCTGGGGGGTCCCTAACTATGGCTACACCTTC. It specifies CAWSVPWGVPNYGYTF.

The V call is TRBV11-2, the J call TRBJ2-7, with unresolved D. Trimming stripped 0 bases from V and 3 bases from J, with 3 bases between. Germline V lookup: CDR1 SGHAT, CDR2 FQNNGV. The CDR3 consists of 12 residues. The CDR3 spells CASSLDYYEQYF. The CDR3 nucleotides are TGTGCCAGCAGCTTAGATTACTACGAGCAGTACTTC.

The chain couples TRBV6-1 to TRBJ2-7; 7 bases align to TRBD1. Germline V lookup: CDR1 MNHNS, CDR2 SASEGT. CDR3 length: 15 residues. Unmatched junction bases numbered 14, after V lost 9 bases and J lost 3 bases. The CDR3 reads CASRDRASSVYEQYF. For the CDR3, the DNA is TGTGCCAGTAGAGACAGGGCCTCGAGCGTCTACGAGCAGTACTTC.

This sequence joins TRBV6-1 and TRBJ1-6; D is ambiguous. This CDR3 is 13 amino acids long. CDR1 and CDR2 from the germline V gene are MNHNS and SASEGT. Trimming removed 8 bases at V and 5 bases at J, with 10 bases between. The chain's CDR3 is CASGRVHNSPLHF. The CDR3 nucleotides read TGTGCCAGCGGTCGGGTCCATAATTCACCCCTCCACTTT.

This chain's CDR3 is CASSLSAGGDGNTIYF. The CDR3, as DNA: TGCGCCAGCAGCTTGAGCGCGGGAGGGGATGGAAACACCATATATTTT. The chain links TRBV5-1 to TRBJ1-3, with D perhaps TRBD1 (5 bases). Germline assignment: CDR1 SGHRS and CDR2 YFSETQ. CDR3 length: 16 amino acids. V shed 1 base and J shed 3 bases, with 14 bases lying between them.

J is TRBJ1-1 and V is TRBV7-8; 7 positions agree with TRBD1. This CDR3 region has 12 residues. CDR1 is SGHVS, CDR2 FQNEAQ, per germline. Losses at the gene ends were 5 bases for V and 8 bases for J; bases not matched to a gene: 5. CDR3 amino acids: CASSPDRAEAFF. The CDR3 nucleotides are TGTGCCAGCAGCCCCGACAGGGCCGAAGCTTTCTTT.

CDR3 in DNA: TGTGCCAGCAGCTTAGCGGCGGGACTCCTACAAGAGACCCAGTACTTC. Translated, it gives CASSLAAGLLQETQYF. The chain combines TRBV7-8 with TRBJ2-5; tentatively, D is TRBD2 (6 bases). From germline, CDR1 is SGHVS and CDR2 FQNEAQ. V dropped 0 bases and J dropped 2 bases, with 13 bases sitting between them. The CDR3 has 16 amino acids.

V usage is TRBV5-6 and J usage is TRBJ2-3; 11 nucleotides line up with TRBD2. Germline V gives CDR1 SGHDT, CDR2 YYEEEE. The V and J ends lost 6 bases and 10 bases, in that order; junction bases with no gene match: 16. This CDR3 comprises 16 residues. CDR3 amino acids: CASTPPGLAGGEAQYF. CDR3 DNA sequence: TGTGCCAGCACTCCCCCTGGGCTAGCGGGAGGAGAGGCGCAGTATTTT.

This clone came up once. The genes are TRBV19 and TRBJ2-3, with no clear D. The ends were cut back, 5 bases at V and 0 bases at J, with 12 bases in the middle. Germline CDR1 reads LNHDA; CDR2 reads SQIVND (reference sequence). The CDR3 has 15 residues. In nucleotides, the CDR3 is TGTGCCAGTAGTTTGACATCCTATAGCACAGATACGCAGTATTTT. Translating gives CASSLTSYSTDTQYF.

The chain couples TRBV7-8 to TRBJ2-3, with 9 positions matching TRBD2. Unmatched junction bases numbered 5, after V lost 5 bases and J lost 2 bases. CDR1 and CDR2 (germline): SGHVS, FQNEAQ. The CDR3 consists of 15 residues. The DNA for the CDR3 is TGTGCCAGCAGCCGAGCGGGGGGTCTCACAGATACGCAGTATTTT. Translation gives CASSRAGGLTDTQYF.

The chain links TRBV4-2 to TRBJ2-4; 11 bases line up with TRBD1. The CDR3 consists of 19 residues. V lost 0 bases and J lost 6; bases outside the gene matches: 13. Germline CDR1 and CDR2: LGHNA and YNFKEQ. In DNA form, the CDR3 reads TGTGCCAGCAGCCAAGATCTTTGGACAGGGGGCGCTGATGGAAACATTCAGTACTTC. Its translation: CASSQDLWTGGADGNIQYF.

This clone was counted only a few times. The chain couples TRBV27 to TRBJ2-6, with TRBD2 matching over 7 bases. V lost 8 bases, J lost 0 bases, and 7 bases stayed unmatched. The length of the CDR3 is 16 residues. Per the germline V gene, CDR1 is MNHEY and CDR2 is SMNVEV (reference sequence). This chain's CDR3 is CASGGVGLSGANVLTF. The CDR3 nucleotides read TGTGCCAGCGGGGGGGTGGGCCTCTCTGGGGCCAACGTCCTGACTTTC.

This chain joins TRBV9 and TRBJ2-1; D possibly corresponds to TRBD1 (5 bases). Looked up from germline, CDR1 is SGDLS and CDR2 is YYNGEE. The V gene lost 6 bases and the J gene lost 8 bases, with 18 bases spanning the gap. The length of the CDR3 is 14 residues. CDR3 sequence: CASNRDSYSDEQFF. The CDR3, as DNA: TGTGCCAGCAACCGAGACAGTTACAGCGATGAGCAGTTCTTC.

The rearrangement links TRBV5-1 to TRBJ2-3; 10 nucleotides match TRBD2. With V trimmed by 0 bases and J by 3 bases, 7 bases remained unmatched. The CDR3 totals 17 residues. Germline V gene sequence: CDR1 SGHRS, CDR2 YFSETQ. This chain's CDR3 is CASSLGLAGRKTDTQYF. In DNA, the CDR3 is TGCGCCAGCAGCTTGGGACTAGCGGGTCGGAAAACAGATACGCAGTATTTT.